Listed here is a single T cell receptor beta chain. Its specificity is not known. The authors ran a second PCR of about 7 to 12 cycles using a sample-barcoded 5' primer and a J-beta primer mix. Sequencing yielded, for each sample, at least 3 million paired-end reads carrying CDR3. Each CDR3 protein gets one entry after TCRdb re-called the 5' RACE reads with MiXCR. This table holds roughly 1,800,000 distinct CDR3 sequences, around 50% found once. This sample was included in a study of blood T cells in healthy people across ages. General observations from the study: Diversity figures based on one million T cells were deemed too low. TCR beta diversity, measured per million T cells, fell in a roughly linear way with age.

The TCR was taken from a woman between 40 and 50 years old in good health. Sequencing was done on a sample of blood.

The CDR3 is CASSLVVGSSYEQFF. The CDR3 DNA reads as TGTGCCAGCAGCTTAGTTGTCGGGAGCTCCTACGAGCAGTTCTTC. The chain is built from TRBV11-2 and TRBJ2-7; TRBD2 is a possible D gene (6 bases). Gene TRBJ2-1 matches the end of the DNA better, so the J call may be wrong. In germline, CDR1 is SGHAT, CDR2 FQNNGV. The CDR3 is made up of 15 amino acids.